These 20 T cell receptor beta chains were all obtained from the same sample, sequenced in a study of cytomegalovirus exposure and HLA in healthy donors. Amplification used 60 Vbeta primers and 13 Jbeta primers. TCRdb's table, derived via immunoSEQ multiplex PCR, lists solely in-frame clones and lacks some. The sample contains 200,000 or so clones, less than 90% of which appear only once. Sequenced input: PBMCs. These receptors were taken from a boy younger than 18 in good health and CMV-seronegative.

The chain has TRBV5-5 and TRBJ1-1; no clear D gene. The V end lost 0 bases, the J end lost 4 bases, and 10 bases lay between the germline ends. From germline, CDR1 is SGHKS and CDR2 YYEKEE (reference sequence). This CDR3 region has 14 residues. DNA for the CDR3: TGTGCCAGCAGCTTGGCTGACGCGGGCACTGAAGCTTTCTTT. It specifies CASSLADAGTEAFF.

The chain is built from TRBV6-5 and TRBJ1-2; possibly TRBD1 for D (5 bases). V lost 2 bases to trimming and J lost 4 bases, with 14 bases between them. CDR1 MNHEY and CDR2 SVGAGI come from the germline V gene. The CDR3 covers 15 residues. The CDR3 region is CASSYSPGIIYGYTF. For the CDR3, the DNA is TGTGCCAGCAGTTACAGTCCAGGGATTATCTATGGCTACACCTTC.

The genes are TRBV6-4 and TRBJ1-1, with D unclear. The CDR3 sequence is 15 residues long. The germline V and J ends were trimmed by 6 bases and 5 bases, with 19 bases remaining between them. Germline V gene lookup returns CDR1 MRHNA and CDR2 SNTAGT. The CDR3 is CASSSSPRRGTEAFF. The CDR3 region has the DNA TGTGCCAGCAGCTCCTCGCCCCGTAGAGGGACTGAAGCTTTCTTT.

The V gene is TRBV4-1, the J gene TRBJ1-3, with TRBD1 identical over 7 bases. Germline lookup yields CDR1 MGHRA and CDR2 YSYEKL. Losses at the gene ends were 4 bases for V and 0 bases for J; bases not matched to a gene: 9. This CDR3 region has 17 residues. CDR3 loop: CASSRRQGSPSGNTIYF. The CDR3 DNA follows: TGCGCCAGCAGCCGCCGACAGGGATCCCCCTCTGGAAACACCATATATTTT.

This clone was counted only a few times. V is TRBV9 and J is TRBJ1-1; no definite D call. Trimming pared 1 base from V and 4 bases from J, leaving 8 bases between. Germline CDR1 is SGDLS and CDR2 is YYNGEE. There are 13 residues in the CDR3. The CDR3 sequence is CASSVSGITEAFF. The CDR3 coding sequence is TGTGCCAGCAGCGTATCGGGGATCACTGAAGCTTTCTTT.

The J gene is TRBJ2-4, the V gene TRBV5-8; possible D gene TRBD1, 5 bases. The CDR3 is 17 residues long. Germline V gene lookup returns CDR1 SGHTS and CDR2 YDEGEE. V was cut by 9 bases and J by 3 bases, with 25 bases left in between. The CDR3 region is CAILGKRGVLDKNIQYF. In DNA form, the CDR3 reads TGTGCCATATTAGGTAAAAGGGGCGTTTTGGACAAAAACATTCAGTACTTC. Full variable domain (remainder filled in from reference TRBV5-8 and TRBJ2-4): EAGVTQSPTHLIKTRGQQATLRCSPISGHTSVYWYQQALGLGLQFLLWYDEGEERNRGNFPPRFSGRQFPNYSSELNVNALELEDSALYLCAILGKRGVLDKNIQYFGAGTRLSVL.

The chain carries TRBV12-5 and TRBJ1-2; tentative D call: TRBD1 (6 bases). Germline values: CDR1 LGHNT, CDR2 FRNRAP. V was trimmed by 5 bases and J by 0 bases, leaving 19 bases between them. The CDR3 covers 17 residues. The CDR3 loop reads CASGPGHRVRANYGYTF. CDR3 coding DNA: TGTGCTAGTGGTCCAGGACACAGGGTCCGGGCTAACTATGGCTACACCTTC.

V usage is TRBV27 and J usage is TRBJ2-7; D possibly corresponds to TRBD1 (6 bases). Germline V CDR1 and CDR2: MNHEY, SMNVEV (reference sequence). Trimming pared 7 bases from V and 2 bases from J, leaving 15 bases between. The length of the CDR3 is 14 residues. This chain's CDR3 is CASTTRGGAYEQYF. CDR3 nucleotides: TGTGCCAGCACCACGAGAGGGGGTGCCTACGAGCAGTACTTC.

This chain links TRBV11-2 with TRBJ2-7, with 12 bases aligning to TRBD2. Per the germline V gene, CDR1 is SGHAT and CDR2 is FQNNGV. V shed 4 bases, J shed 5 bases, and the junction held 3 bases outside the gene matches. This CDR3 is 14 amino acids long. Here the CDR3 DNA reads TGTGCCAGCAGCTCTCTAGCGGGGGGGCACGAGCAGTACTTC. Amino acid sequence: CASSSLAGGHEQYF.

This chain uses TRBV15 with TRBJ2-5, with 12 bases aligning to TRBD2. Unmatched junction bases numbered 2, after V lost 0 bases and J lost 3 bases. Germline CDR1 and CDR2: LNHNV and YYDKDF (reference sequence). CDR3 size: 16 residues. The CDR3 DNA reads as TGTGCCACCAGCAGAGAACTAGCGGGGGGAAAAGAGACCCAGTACTTC. Translated: CATSRELAGGKETQYF.

The rearrangement links TRBV19 to TRBJ2-5; TRBD2 matches at 10 bases. The CDR3 has 15 residues. Trimming took 5 bases from V and 5 from J; bases not matched to a gene: 8. Germline CDR1 reads LNHDA; CDR2 reads SQIVND (reference sequence). CDR3 loop: CASSVPAGGLETQYF. CDR3 DNA: TGTGCCAGTAGTGTTCCAGCGGGGGGGCTCGAGACCCAGTACTTC. Complete variable domain (other parts from reference TRBV19 and TRBJ2-5): DGGITQSPKYLFRKEGQNVTLSCEQNLNHDAMYWYRQDPGQGLRLIYYSQIVNDFQKGDIAEGYSVSREKKESFPLTVTSAQKNPTAFYLCASSVPAGGLETQYFGPGTRLLVL.

The rearrangement joins TRBV28 to TRBJ1-2; D is perhaps TRBD1 (5 bases). V was clipped by 6 bases and J by 0 bases, with 8 bases between them. The germline CDR1 and CDR2 sequences are MDHEN and SYDVKM. The CDR3 spans 13 residues. The DNA of the CDR3 is TGTGCCAGCAGCATGACAGCTAACTATGGCTACACCTTC. Translating gives CASSMTANYGYTF.

This clone came up a few times. The chain combines TRBV2 with TRBJ2-1; D not certain. CDR3 size: 15 residues. The germline V gene encodes CDR1 SNHLY and CDR2 FYNNEI. Trimming cost V 3 bases and J 0 bases, with 9 bases left between them. CDR3 amino acids: CASSDRSSSYNEQFF. Here the CDR3 DNA reads TGTGCCAGCAGTGACAGGTCCAGCTCCTACAATGAGCAGTTCTTC.

The CDR3 nucleotides read TGTGCCACCAATTCACAGGGACCGAACACTGAAGCTTTCTTT. This gives the protein CATNSQGPNTEAFF. This chain joins TRBV5-4 and TRBJ1-1, with D possibly matching TRBD1 (6 bases). This CDR3 has 14 residues. Trimming left V 9 bases short and J 1 base short, with 16 bases between. Germline CDR1 SGHNT, CDR2 YYREEE (reference sequence).

The chain combines TRBV28 with TRBJ2-5; 12 bases fit TRBD1. CDR3 size: 17 residues. Losses at the gene ends were 5 bases for V and 3 bases for J; bases not matched to a gene: 10. Germline CDR1 and CDR2: MDHEN and SYDVKM. The CDR3 loop is CASSLNRDRGLKETQYF. CDR3 nucleotides: TGTGCCAGCAGTCTAAACCGGGACAGGGGGCTGAAAGAGACCCAGTACTTC.

The chain joins TRBV30 to TRBJ1-2; 7 bases fit TRBD1. The CDR3 runs to 16 residues. CDR1 is GTSNPN, CDR2 SVGIG, per germline (reference sequence). Trimming took 0 bases from V and 6 from J; bases not matched to a gene: 13. The CDR3 loop is CAWSVEGASLYDGYTF. Here the CDR3 DNA reads TGTGCCTGGAGTGTAGAGGGGGCCAGTCTATATGATGGCTACACCTTC.

The rearrangement links TRBV9 to TRBJ2-1, with TRBD2 matching 16 bases. The V segment lost 3 bases and the J segment 0 bases; nucleotides outside the gene matches: 3. The CDR3 runs to 18 residues. Germline loops: CDR1 SGDLS, CDR2 YYNGEE. The CDR3 coding sequence is TGTGCCAGCAGCGGGGGACTAGCGGGAGGGAGCTCCTACAATGAGCAGTTCTTC. Its translation is CASSGGLAGGSSYNEQFF.

The rearrangement joins TRBV28 to TRBJ2-1, with 10 bases aligning to TRBD1. In germline, CDR1 is MDHEN, CDR2 SYDVKM. The junction had 8 bases not matched to a gene; V was cut back by 3 bases and J by 3 bases. The CDR3 totals 17 residues. The DNA for the CDR3 is TGTGCCAGCAGTTTTTCCCCGACAGGGGGCCTCTACAATGAGCAGTTCTTC. Translation: CASSFSPTGGLYNEQFF.

The chain recombines TRBV9 with TRBJ2-5; 7 bases agree with TRBD2. CDR3 length: 14 residues. Trimming at V came to 0 bases and at J to 3 bases, leaving 2 bases not matched to a gene. Germline-derived CDR1 and CDR2 are SGDLS and YYNGEE. This CDR3 is CASSVEAGKETQYF. Here the CDR3 DNA reads TGTGCCAGCAGCGTAGAAGCGGGGAAAGAGACCCAGTACTTC.

This chain connects TRBV5-1 to TRBJ2-1, with 12 bases lining up with TRBD2. This CDR3 spans 16 amino acids. The trim removed 4 bases at V and 6 bases at J, leaving 8 bases unmatched. From germline, CDR1 is SGHRS and CDR2 YFSETQ. For the CDR3, the DNA is TGCGCCAGCAGCCTGTACCTGACTAGCGGGAGCAATGAGCAGTTCTTC. Translating gives CASSLYLTSGSNEQFF. Full variable domain (rest looked up from reference TRBV5-1 and TRBJ2-1): KAGVTQTPRYLIKTRGQQVTLSCSPISGHRSVSWYQQTPGQGLQFLFEYFSETQRNKGNFPGRFSGRQFSNSRSEMNVSTLELGDSALYLCASSLYLTSGSNEQFFGPGTRLTVL.